These 4 T cell receptor beta chains came from one sample sequenced in a study of OX40 agonist ivuxolimab in advanced cancers. Here immunoSEQ multiplex PCR was the method, and the copy in TCRdb shows in-frame clones only, minus some. The sample records roughly 110,000 clones, 90% being singletons. Sequencing used CD4+ or CD8+ T cells sorted from blood, obtained in a trial of the OX40 agonist ivuxolimab. Receptors originate from an adult with an advanced solid tumor such as melanoma, head and neck, liver or kidney cancer.

The chain combines TRBV28 with TRBJ1-2, with unresolved D. V lost 2 bases, J lost 3 bases, and 7 bases lay in between. CDR3 length equals 13 residues. Germline V gene sequence: CDR1 MDHEN, CDR2 SYDVKM. CDR3 sequence (DNA): TGTGCCAGCAGTTTAAACAGTTACTATGGCTACACCTTC. Translation: CASSLNSYYGYTF.

The genes are TRBV28 and TRBJ1-5; possible D gene TRBD1, 5 bases. Germline V gene sequence: CDR1 MDHEN, CDR2 SYDVKM. CDR3 length: 17 amino acids. The V gene lost 3 bases and the J gene lost 4 bases, with 19 bases spanning the gap. The CDR3 is CASSLVGAHFVNQPQHF. In DNA, the CDR3 is TGTGCCAGCAGTTTGGTAGGGGCCCATTTTGTTAATCAGCCCCAGCATTTT.

This sequence joins TRBV20-1 and TRBJ1-1; no clear D. The CDR3 loop spans 11 amino acids. CDR1 is DFQATT, CDR2 SNEGSKA, per germline (reference sequence). V gave up 7 bases and J gave up 5 bases, with 11 bases separating them. CDR3 in amino acids: CSESGRTEAFF. Here the CDR3 DNA reads TGCAGTGAGTCCGGGCGGACTGAAGCTTTCTTT.

This sequence joins TRBV19 and TRBJ2-2; D may match TRBD1 or TRBD2 (6 bases each). The V end was cut by 9 bases, the J end by 5 bases, with 16 bases between. This CDR3 is built from 14 residues. CDR1 and CDR2 (germline): LNHDA, SQIVND (reference sequence). CDR3 DNA sequence: TGTGCCAGCCAGAGAAGGGGGAGGACCGGGGAGCTGTTTTTT. Its protein is CASQRRGRTGELFF.